This T cell receptor beta chain is from a study of blood T cell repertoires in COVID-19. Study background: Italy, Spain and the United States were the sources of the convalescent and acute COVID-19 samples. In each case, the material was cDNA or gDNA derived from T cells, B-cell-depleted T cells, or PBMCs.

The germline V gene encodes CDR1 LGHDT and CDR2 YNNKEL (reference sequence). The CDR3 has 17 residues. Trimming stripped 4 bases from V and 4 bases from J, with 21 bases between. Under the authors' procedure: Counts of nucleated cells, estimated from reference gene primer amplification, were obtained. Produced via immunoSEQ multiplex PCR; TCRdb's table is partial and in-frame only. Clonal size and the V and J genes are those of that table, whereas D and trimming came from the DNA. The sample lists about 230,000 clones, nearly 90% occurring once. The gene calls are TRBV3-1 (or the pseudogene TRBV3-2) and TRBJ2-3; TRBD2 is a possible D gene (6 bases). Material for sequencing was peripheral blood. This receptor was obtained from a woman aged 18-30 years who had recovered from COVID-19. The CDR3, as DNA: TGTGCCAGCAGCCCCCTGGACGCGGGATCTAGGGCAGATACGCAGTATTTT. Translating gives CASSPLDAGSRADTQYF.